These T cell receptor beta chains were read from a single sample in a study of control samples from healthy donors and cancer patients. The method was immunoSEQ multiplex PCR; TCRdb's version includes in-frame clones alone and lacks a portion of them. The sample includes around 130,000 clones, about 95% of them seen just once. Sequenced material: blood. All receptors come from a man aged 30 to 39 in good health. Both conserved end residues are part of each CDR3. A D gene is named only where the DNA matches it firmly. Only part of the rows carry a size: once, few, many, or a class if the clone is expanded.

d_call	v_call	j_call	clone_size	cdr3_nt	cdr3_aa
NA	TRBV7-6	TRBJ2-1	NA	TGTGCCAGCAGCTTAGAGGCTGAGGGGCCACCGAATGAGCAGTTCTTC	CASSLEAEGPPNEQFF
TRBD1	TRBV19	TRBJ1-2	NA	TGTGCCAGTAGACAGGGGAATCGTGGCTACACCTTC	CASRQGNRGYTF
NA	TRBV10-1	TRBJ2-1	NA	TGCGCCAGCAGCAAGGGAACTTCGGAGCAGTTCTTC	CASSKGTSEQFF
NA	TRBV4-3	TRBJ2-7	NA	TGCGCCAGCAGCCAGGACACAATTTCCTACGAGCAGTACTTC	CASSQDTISYEQYF
NA	TRBV19	TRBJ1-2	once	TGTGCCAGTAGTATCGCTGGGGCTGGGGACTATGGCTACACCTTC	CASSIAGAGDYGYTF
NA	TRBV24-1	TRBJ2-1	NA	TGTGCCACCAGTGCCAGGCAGACCTACAATGAGCAGTTCTTC	CATSARQTYNEQFF
TRBD1	TRBV24-1	TRBJ2-2	many	TGTGCCACCAGTGAAGGGGACAGAGAAACCGGGGAGCTGTTTTTT	CATSEGDRETGELFF
NA	TRBV4-1	TRBJ1-1	NA	TGCGCCAGCATAGGCGGGGGAACAGCTTTCTTT	CASIGGGTAFF
NA	TRBV7-2	TRBJ2-2	NA	TGTGCCAGCAGCCCTAAATCGGTACTCTTAAACACCGGGGAGCTGTTTTTT	CASSPKSVLLNTGELFF
NA	TRBV7-2	TRBJ1-2	NA	TGTGCCAGCAGCTTAGTCGGGGGGGCTAACTATGGCTACACCTTC	CASSLVGGANYGYTF
NA	TRBV5-1	TRBJ2-7	NA	TGCGCCAGCAGCTTGTCTCCAGGCATTAGCTCCTACGAGCAGTACTTC	CASSLSPGISSYEQYF
NA	TRBV4-3	TRBJ2-1	NA	TGCGCCAGCAGCCAAGCGGACGGATACAATGAGCAGTTCTTC	CASSQADGYNEQFF
NA	TRBV6-6	TRBJ1-2	NA	TGTGCCAGCAGTTACTCGAGTCCAGGAATCTATGGCTACACCTTC	CASSYSSPGIYGYTF
NA	TRBV29-1	TRBJ2-2	NA	TGCAGCGTTCCCTGGGAGGGGGCCAGGGAGCTGTTTTTT	CSVPWEGARELFF
NA	TRBV7-9	TRBJ1-3	NA	TGTGCCAGCAGCTCTGGGGGATTCTCTGGAAACACCATATATTTT	CASSSGGFSGNTIYF
TRBD1	TRBV5-4	TRBJ1-2	NA	TGTGCCAGCAGAACCACAGGGGGCGAGGGCTACACCTTC	CASRTTGGEGYTF
TRBD1	TRBV7-8	TRBJ2-7	NA	TGTGCCAGCAGCCCTGAGGACAGGAGCTCCTACGAGCAGTACTTC	CASSPEDRSSYEQYF
NA	TRBV27	TRBJ1-5	NA	TGTGCCACGAGCAGCCAGTGGGGCAATCAGCCCCAGCATTTT	CATSSQWGNQPQHF
NA	TRBV19	TRBJ2-5	NA	TGTGCCAGTAGTATAAGGGGGGGGAGAGAGACCCAGTACTTC	CASSIRGGRETQYF
NA	TRBV6-6	TRBJ1-5	NA	TGTGCCAGCCGAGAGGGGAGTCAGCCCCAGCATTTT	CASREGSQPQHF
TRBD1	TRBV6-2/TRBV6-3	TRBJ1-1	NA	TGTGCCAGCAGTTACGGGGACAGCCTAACTGAAGCTTTCTTT	CASSYGDSLTEAFF
TRBD1	TRBV6-1	TRBJ1-5	NA	TGTGCCAGCAGTGAAGGCAGGGGGATTTATTCGCCCCAGCATTTT	CASSEGRGIYSPQHF
TRBD1	TRBV11-3	TRBJ2-3	NA	TGTGCCAGCAGCTTAGGGGACAGGTGGACAGATACGCAGTATTTT	CASSLGDRWTDTQYF
NA	TRBV5-8	TRBJ1-5	NA	TGTGCCAGCAGCCTACGATGGCCCCAGCATTTT	CASSLRWPQHF
NA	TRBV5-1	TRBJ2-2	NA	TGCGCCAGCAGCTTGGACAGGGCGGGCGGGGAGCTGTTTTTT	CASSLDRAGGELFF
NA	TRBV4-1	TRBJ1-1	NA	TGCGCCAGCAGCCAAGATTTGCGGTTAAAGAATGAAGCTTTCTTT	CASSQDLRLKNEAFF
NA	TRBV6-5	TRBJ1-4	NA	TGTGCCAGCAGGCCTCGACGGGGTGGAGTGGGGAAACTGTTTTTT	CASRPRRGGVGKLFF
NA	TRBV18	TRBJ2-2	NA	TGTGCCAGCTCACCAATGGGGGCCTACACCGGGGAGCTGTTTTTT	CASSPMGAYTGELFF
NA	TRBV30	TRBJ1-5	NA	TGTGCCTGGAGTGCCGTCGGAGATCAGCCCCAGCATTTT	CAWSAVGDQPQHF